Here is one T cell receptor (beta chain) with its context. Its antigen is unknown. Measured with immunoSEQ multiplex PCR; TCRdb has only the in-frame clones, and not every one. Of around 110,000 clones in the sample, less than 95% were seen once. This record belongs to a study of T cell responses to AZD1222 COVID-19 vaccine. Study-level results: In all cases, repertoires were sampled only after the peak T cell response. Across the whole spike, CD4 TCRs peaked at regions 160-218 and 743-854. Seropositive AZD1222 recipients at baseline numbered only 5 or 6.

The sample was peripheral blood, taken 28 days after the second AZD1222 dose. This TCR was sampled from an adult who received the AZD1222 COVID-19 vaccine.

The CDR3, as DNA: TGTGCCAGCAGCCTCCAAGACGGAAACTATGGCTACACCTTC. It specifies CASSLQDGNYGYTF. The chain is built from TRBV7-9 and TRBJ1-2; D call uncertain. The V end lost 5 bases, the J end lost 2 bases, and 12 bases lay between the germline ends. Germline V lookup: CDR1 SEHNR, CDR2 FQNEAQ (reference sequence). The CDR3 loop spans 14 amino acids.